These T cell receptor beta chains were read from a single sample in a study of T-cell reconstitution after alpha-beta-depleted transplantation in children. TCRdb ran MiXCR on the PCR reads and lists one entry per CDR3 protein. The table lists about 610,000 distinct CDR3 sequences, 10% to 13% of them singletons, with about 4.2% in the top ten. Source: PBMCs from the stem cell graft donor, taken from the stem cell graft. All receptors derive from a human donor who donated a stem cell graft to a child with acute myeloid leukemia. CDR3s include the opening cysteine and the closing phenylalanine or tryptophan. The D gene is left open where the match is weak. A row's size may be missing; if present it is once, few, many or a size class.

d_gene: NA; abundance: NA; j_gene: TRBJ1-5; len: 13; v_gene: TRBV12-3/TRBV12-4; CDR3nt: TGTGCCAGCAGTTTAGGCAGGGCTCAGCCCCAGCATTTT; CDR3aa: CASSLGRAQPQHF
d_gene: NA; abundance: NA; j_gene: TRBJ2-3; len: 16; v_gene: TRBV7-3; CDR3nt: TGTGCCAGCAGCTCCCGACAGGTAGCTAGCACAGATACGCAGTATTTT; CDR3aa: CASSSRQVASTDTQYF
d_gene: TRBD2; abundance: many; j_gene: TRBJ2-7; len: 12; v_gene: TRBV20-1; CDR3nt: TGCAGTGCCGGACTAGGACGGGACGAGCAGTACTTC; CDR3aa: CSAGLGRDEQYF
d_gene: NA; abundance: many; j_gene: TRBJ2-7; len: 16; v_gene: TRBV5-5; CDR3nt: TGTGCCAGCAGCTGGCGACTCCGGGACATTACCTACGAGCAGTACTTC; CDR3aa: CASSWRLRDITYEQYF
d_gene: NA; abundance: many; j_gene: TRBJ2-7; len: 16; v_gene: TRBV4-3; CDR3nt: TGCGCCAGCAGCCAAGAATCAGTAGTGTCGGCCGGCGAGCAGTACTTC; CDR3aa: CASSQESVVSAGEQYF
d_gene: NA; abundance: few; j_gene: TRBJ1-5; len: 15; v_gene: TRBV18; CDR3nt: TGTGCCAGCTCACCACGCGGCAGGGAGGAGGGGCCCCAGCATTTT; CDR3aa: CASSPRGREEGPQHF
d_gene: TRBD2; abundance: NA; j_gene: TRBJ2-1; len: 17; v_gene: TRBV9; CDR3nt: TGTGCCAGCAGCGGAGACATACTAGCGGGAGCCTCCAATGAGCAGTTCTTC; CDR3aa: CASSGDILAGASNEQFF
d_gene: NA; abundance: many; j_gene: TRBJ2-7; len: 16; v_gene: TRBV12-5; CDR3nt: TGTGCTAGTGGTTTGGTAAGCGGACCTGGGGCCTACGAGCAGTACTTC; CDR3aa: CASGLVSGPGAYEQYF
d_gene: TRBD1; abundance: NA; j_gene: TRBJ2-7; len: 16; v_gene: TRBV2; CDR3nt: TGTGCCAGCAGTGAGGGACAGGCCAGGGGCTCATACGAGCAGTACTTC; CDR3aa: CASSEGQARGSYEQYF
d_gene: NA; abundance: NA; j_gene: TRBJ1-6; len: 17; v_gene: TRBV16; CDR3nt: TGTGCCAGCAGCCAATACATGGGCAGCGCCTACAATTCACCCCTCCACTTT; CDR3aa: CASSQYMGSAYNSPLHF
d_gene: TRBD2; abundance: NA; j_gene: TRBJ2-7; len: 14; v_gene: TRBV20-1; CDR3nt: TGCAGTGCGACGACTAGCGGGGGATCCTACGAGCAGTACTTC; CDR3aa: CSATTSGGSYEQYF
d_gene: TRBD2; abundance: NA; j_gene: TRBJ2-1; len: 15; v_gene: TRBV4-3; CDR3nt: TGCGCCAGCACACCGGGACTAGCGGGAGTAAATGAGCAGTTCTTC; CDR3aa: CASTPGLAGVNEQFF
d_gene: TRBD2; abundance: NA; j_gene: TRBJ2-7; len: 15; v_gene: TRBV7-2; CDR3nt: TGTGCCAGCAGCGTAGGACTAGCGGGAGGCTACGAGCAGTACTTC; CDR3aa: CASSVGLAGGYEQYF
d_gene: NA; abundance: few; j_gene: TRBJ2-5; len: 13; v_gene: TRBV5-1; CDR3nt: TGCGCCAGCAGCTTATACCCCAGGGAGACCCAGTACTTC; CDR3aa: CASSLYPRETQYF
d_gene: NA; abundance: many; j_gene: TRBJ2-3; len: 16; v_gene: TRBV11-2; CDR3nt: TGTGCCAGCAGCTTAGCTAGGGGGATGGGCACAGATACGCAGTATTTT; CDR3aa: CASSLARGMGTDTQYF
d_gene: NA; abundance: NA; j_gene: TRBJ2-5; len: 13; v_gene: TRBV5-1; CDR3nt: TGCGCCAGCAGCTTGGAGGAGGGAGAGACCCAGTACTTC; CDR3aa: CASSLEEGETQYF
d_gene: NA; abundance: few; j_gene: TRBJ1-2; len: 13; v_gene: TRBV3-1; CDR3nt: TGTGCCAGCAGCCACGGGACGGACTATGGCTACACCTTC; CDR3aa: CASSHGTDYGYTF
d_gene: NA; abundance: NA; j_gene: TRBJ2-3; len: 16; v_gene: TRBV5-1; CDR3nt: TGCGCCAGCAGACCCGCACCCGGGGCTTCGAGGGATACGCAGTATTTT; CDR3aa: CASRPAPGASRDTQYF
d_gene: NA; abundance: few; j_gene: TRBJ2-7; len: 12; v_gene: TRBV4-2; CDR3nt: TGTGCCAGCAGCCAAGAGTTTATGGGGCAGTACTTC; CDR3aa: CASSQEFMGQYF
d_gene: NA; abundance: NA; j_gene: TRBJ2-5; len: 15; v_gene: TRBV7-2; CDR3nt: TGTGCCAGCAGCGTGAAAATAGGTTTCCAAGAGACCCAGTACTTC; CDR3aa: CASSVKIGFQETQYF
d_gene: TRBD2; abundance: NA; j_gene: TRBJ2-5; len: 17; v_gene: TRBV5-1; CDR3nt: TGCGCCAGCAGTCCACTGGGAAGGCTAGCGGGAGAAGAGACCCGGTACTTC; CDR3aa: CASSPLGRLAGEETRYF
d_gene: NA; abundance: NA; j_gene: TRBJ1-2; len: 13; v_gene: TRBV28; CDR3nt: TGTGCCAGCAGTGGGACCAGCTGGTATGGCTACACCTTC; CDR3aa: CASSGTSWYGYTF
d_gene: TRBD2; abundance: many; j_gene: TRBJ2-5; len: 15; v_gene: TRBV7-9; CDR3nt: TGTGCCAGCAGCTTAGACGGGACTAAACAAGAGACCCAGTACTTC; CDR3aa: CASSLDGTKQETQYF
d_gene: NA; abundance: NA; j_gene: TRBJ2-1; len: 15; v_gene: TRBV27; CDR3nt: TGTGCCAGCCGCCAGCCAGATGACAGGAGTAATGAGCAGTTCTTC; CDR3aa: CASRQPDDRSNEQFF
d_gene: TRBD1; abundance: few; j_gene: TRBJ2-2; len: 14; v_gene: TRBV29-1; CDR3nt: TGCAGCGCATCGGGACAGGGGATAGACGGGGAGCTGTTTTTT; CDR3aa: CSASGQGIDGELFF
d_gene: NA; abundance: NA; j_gene: TRBJ2-5; len: 15; v_gene: TRBV5-1; CDR3nt: TGCGCCAGTAGCCCCCGGGACACATCTCAAGAGACCCAGTACTTC; CDR3aa: CASSPRDTSQETQYF
d_gene: TRBD2; abundance: few; j_gene: TRBJ2-1; len: 16; v_gene: TRBV5-1; CDR3nt: TGCGCCAGCAGCACCCGGACTAGCGGGAGGATCGATGAGCAGTTCTTC; CDR3aa: CASSTRTSGRIDEQFF
d_gene: NA; abundance: NA; j_gene: TRBJ1-2; len: 13; v_gene: TRBV9; CDR3nt: TGTGCCAGCAGCACCCGGGACACTCCCGGCTACACCTTC; CDR3aa: CASSTRDTPGYTF
d_gene: NA; abundance: many; j_gene: TRBJ2-7; len: 12; v_gene: TRBV20-1; CDR3nt: TGCAGTGCTATTCCGGACCACTACGAGCAGTACTTC; CDR3aa: CSAIPDHYEQYF
d_gene: NA; abundance: few; j_gene: TRBJ2-4; len: 16; v_gene: TRBV3-1; CDR3nt: TGTGCCAGCAGCCCCAGGGAGACAGTGGCCAAAAACATTCAGTACTTC; CDR3aa: CASSPRETVAKNIQYF
d_gene: NA; abundance: NA; j_gene: TRBJ2-7; len: 12; v_gene: TRBV5-6; CDR3nt: TGTGCCAGCAGCTCGAGCCAACTAGGGCAGTACTTC; CDR3aa: CASSSSQLGQYF
d_gene: NA; abundance: NA; j_gene: TRBJ2-7; len: 16; v_gene: TRBV5-1; CDR3nt: TGCGCCAGCAGCGTCCCCCCGGGACCGATAGCCTACGAGCAGTACTTC; CDR3aa: CASSVPPGPIAYEQYF
d_gene: NA; abundance: few; j_gene: TRBJ2-2; len: 16; v_gene: TRBV7-2; CDR3nt: TGTGCCAGCAGCTCCCGGGGGGACAGTCTCTCCGGGGAGCTGTTTTTT; CDR3aa: CASSSRGDSLSGELFF
d_gene: TRBD2; abundance: few; j_gene: TRBJ2-5; len: 15; v_gene: TRBV10-3; CDR3nt: TGTGCCATCAGTGAGTCGGCGGGAGGTCGAGAGACCCAGTACTTC; CDR3aa: CAISESAGGRETQYF
d_gene: TRBD1; abundance: NA; j_gene: TRBJ2-7; len: 13; v_gene: TRBV28; CDR3nt: TGTGCCAGCAGTCCCTTGGACAGGTACGAGCAGTACTTC; CDR3aa: CASSPLDRYEQYF
d_gene: NA; abundance: NA; j_gene: TRBJ2-2; len: 16; v_gene: TRBV5-1; CDR3nt: TGCGCCAGCAGCCCGGGTCTCCGGCCTTCCTCCGGGGAGCTGTTTTTT; CDR3aa: CASSPGLRPSSGELFF
d_gene: NA; abundance: NA; j_gene: TRBJ2-7; len: 15; v_gene: TRBV2; CDR3nt: TGTGCCAGCAGTGGAACAGGGCCGCCCTCCTACGAGCAGTACTTC; CDR3aa: CASSGTGPPSYEQYF
d_gene: NA; abundance: NA; j_gene: TRBJ2-7; len: 13; v_gene: TRBV29-1; CDR3nt: TGCAGCGTTGGGGACGGAGGCCTTGGCGAGCAGTACTTC; CDR3aa: CSVGDGGLGEQYF
d_gene: NA; abundance: NA; j_gene: TRBJ2-3; len: 14; v_gene: TRBV7-9; CDR3nt: TGTGCCAGCAGCTTATCGGAGCCCACAGATACGCAGTATTTT; CDR3aa: CASSLSEPTDTQYF
d_gene: NA; abundance: NA; j_gene: TRBJ1-1; len: 15; v_gene: TRBV7-9; CDR3nt: TGTGCCAGCAGCTTGGGTGCGGGGTCGGGCCGTGAAGCTTTCTTT; CDR3aa: CASSLGAGSGREAFF
d_gene: TRBD1; abundance: many; j_gene: TRBJ2-1; len: 16; v_gene: TRBV29-1; CDR3nt: TGCAGCGTTGAAGATCCGGGACAGGTCCGGAATGATGAGCAGTTCTTC; CDR3aa: CSVEDPGQVRNDEQFF
d_gene: TRBD1; abundance: NA; j_gene: TRBJ1-1; len: 13; v_gene: TRBV30; CDR3nt: TGTGCCTGGAGGGGACAGGGTATCGGTGAAGCTTTCTTT; CDR3aa: CAWRGQGIGEAFF
d_gene: NA; abundance: NA; j_gene: TRBJ2-2; len: 16; v_gene: TRBV14; CDR3nt: TGTGCCAGCAGCCAAGGCGGTAGTGTTGCGGCCGGGGAGCTGTTTTTT; CDR3aa: CASSQGGSVAAGELFF
d_gene: NA; abundance: few; j_gene: TRBJ1-2; len: 14; v_gene: TRBV6-5; CDR3nt: TGTGCCAGCAGTTATACAGGGTTCAACTATGGCTACACCTTC; CDR3aa: CASSYTGFNYGYTF
d_gene: TRBD2; abundance: NA; j_gene: TRBJ2-1; len: 16; v_gene: TRBV20-1; CDR3nt: TGCAGTGCTAGAATCTCGGGGGTAGCGGGAGCGAATGAGCAGTTCTTC; CDR3aa: CSARISGVAGANEQFF
d_gene: NA; abundance: few; j_gene: TRBJ2-2; len: 16; v_gene: TRBV7-2; CDR3nt: TGTGCCAGCAGCTTACGTCTCACGGGAGCCGGCGGGGAGCTGTTTTTT; CDR3aa: CASSLRLTGAGGELFF